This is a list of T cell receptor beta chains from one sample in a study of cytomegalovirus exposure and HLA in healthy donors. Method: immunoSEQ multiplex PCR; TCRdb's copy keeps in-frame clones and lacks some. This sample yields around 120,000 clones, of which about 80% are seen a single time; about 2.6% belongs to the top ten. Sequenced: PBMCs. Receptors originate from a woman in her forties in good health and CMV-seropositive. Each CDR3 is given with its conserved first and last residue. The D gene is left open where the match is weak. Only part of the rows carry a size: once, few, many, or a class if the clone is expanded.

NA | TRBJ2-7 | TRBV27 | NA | TGTGCCAGCAGTGGATTAATACGGGACACCTACGAGCAGTACTTC | CASSGLIRDTYEQYF
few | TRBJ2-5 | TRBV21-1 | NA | TGTGCCACCTCCGACCCCGGAGCTTTTCAAGAGACCCAGTACTTC | CATSDPGAFQETQYF
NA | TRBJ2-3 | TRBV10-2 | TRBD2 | TGCGCCAGCAGCGCCGGGACTAGCATCGATACGCAGTATTTT | CASSAGTSIDTQYF
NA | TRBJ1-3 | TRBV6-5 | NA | TGTGCCAGCAGTTACTCGATAGGGGCCTCTGGAAACACCATATATTTT | CASSYSIGASGNTIYF
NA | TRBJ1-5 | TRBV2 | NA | TGTGCCAGCAGTGCCGGACGGCAGGGTAGCAATCAGCCCCAGCATTTT | CASSAGRQGSNQPQHF
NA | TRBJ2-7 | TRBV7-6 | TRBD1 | TGTGCCAGCAGCCCCCTGACAGGGACCGTCTCCTACGAGCAGTACTTC | CASSPLTGTVSYEQYF
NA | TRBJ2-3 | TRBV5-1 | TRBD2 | TGCGCCAGCAGCTTGGAGACTAGCGGGGCAGATACGCAGTATTTT | CASSLETSGADTQYF
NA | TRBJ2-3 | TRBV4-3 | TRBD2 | TGCGCCAGCAGCCCGCAACTAGCGGCACTCACAGATACGCAGTATTTT | CASSPQLAALTDTQYF
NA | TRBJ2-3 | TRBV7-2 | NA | TGTGCCAGCAGGACTAGCACAGATACGCAGTATTTT | CASRTSTDTQYF
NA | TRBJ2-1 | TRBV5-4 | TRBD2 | TGTGCCTGTAGCGGGAGCGCCTCCTACAATGAGCAGTTCTTC | CACSGSASYNEQFF
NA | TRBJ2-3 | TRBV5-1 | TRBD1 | TGCGCCAGCAAAACGGGCAGGGGGTCGGATACGCAGTATTTT | CASKTGRGSDTQYF
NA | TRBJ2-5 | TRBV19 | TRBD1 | TGTGCCAGTGGAACAGGGGGGTTGGAGACCCAGTACTTC | CASGTGGLETQYF
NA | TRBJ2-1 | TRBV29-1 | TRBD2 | TGCAGTGCTCGGACTAGCGGTTACAATGAGCAGTTCTTC | CSARTSGYNEQFF
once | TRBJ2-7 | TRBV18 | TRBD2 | TGTGCCAGCTCACCTAAGGGACTAGCGGAGCAGTACTTC | CASSPKGLAEQYF
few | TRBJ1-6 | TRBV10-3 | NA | TGTGCCATCAAGGACAGCGTTAATTCACCCCTCCACTTT | CAIKDSVNSPLHF
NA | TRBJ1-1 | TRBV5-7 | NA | TGTGCCAGCAGTTCTGGGCCAAACACTGAAGCTTTCTTT | CASSSGPNTEAFF
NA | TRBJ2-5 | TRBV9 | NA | TGTGCCAGCAGCGGGGGTTCCGTCACAGGAGGGTTTGAGACCCAGTACTTC | CASSGGSVTGGFETQYF
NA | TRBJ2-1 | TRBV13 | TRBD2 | TGTGCCAGCAGCCCCCGCCCGTCTAGCGGGAGGTCCAATGAGCAGTTCTTC | CASSPRPSSGRSNEQFF
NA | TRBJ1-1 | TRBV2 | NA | TGTGCCAGTTCTAAACAGGGATCAAACACTGAAGCTTTCTTT | CASSKQGSNTEAFF
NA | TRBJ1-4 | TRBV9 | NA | TGTGCCAGCAGCGAGGGACACTATAATGAAAAACTGTTTTTT | CASSEGHYNEKLFF
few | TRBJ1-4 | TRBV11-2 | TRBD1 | TGTGCCAGCAGCGCAAACAGGGGAAGAGGGAAACTGTTTTTT | CASSANRGRGKLFF
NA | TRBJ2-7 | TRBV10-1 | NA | TGCGCCAGCAGTGAGTCGAGAAGCACCGAGCAGTACTTC | CASSESRSTEQYF
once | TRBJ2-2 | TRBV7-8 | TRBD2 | TGTGCCAGCAGCTTCGCGGGGGACCCGAACACCGGGGAGCTGTTTTTT | CASSFAGDPNTGELFF
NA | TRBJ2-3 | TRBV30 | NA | TGTGCCTGGAGGGAGGGCATAGGTACGCAGTATTTT | CAWREGIGTQYF
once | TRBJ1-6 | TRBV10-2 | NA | TGCGCCAGCAGTGGCCAGGACAGTACCAATTCACCCCTCCACTTT | CASSGQDSTNSPLHF
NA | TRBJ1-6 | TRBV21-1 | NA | TGTGCCAGCAGCGAAACGGAGGGCGGTAGTTCACCCCTCCACTTT | CASSETEGGSSPLHF
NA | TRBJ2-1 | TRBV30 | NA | TGTGCCTGGAGTGGCGGGATAGGAAACAATGAGCAGTTCTTC | CAWSGGIGNNEQFF
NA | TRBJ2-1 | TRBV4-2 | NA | TGTGCCAGCAGCCACGACTCGCGTGGGAATGAGCAGTTCTTC | CASSHDSRGNEQFF
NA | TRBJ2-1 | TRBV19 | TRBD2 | TGTGCCAGTAAGCCGCGGGAGGGCGGACAGTTCTTC | CASKPREGGQFF
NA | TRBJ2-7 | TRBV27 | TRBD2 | TGTGCCAGCAGTTTCCGGAAACATAGCGGGACGGACTACGAGCAGTACTTC | CASSFRKHSGTDYEQYF
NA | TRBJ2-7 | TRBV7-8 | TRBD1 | TGTGCCAGCAGCTTAGGGCAGGGGGCCTACGAGCAGTACTTC | CASSLGQGAYEQYF
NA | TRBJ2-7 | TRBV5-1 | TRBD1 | TGCGCCAGCAGCCACGGACAGGGAGGCAACGAGCAGTACTTC | CASSHGQGGNEQYF
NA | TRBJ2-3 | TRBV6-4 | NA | TGTGCCAGCGCGAGCGGGCCTAGCACAGATACGCAGTATTTT | CASASGPSTDTQYF
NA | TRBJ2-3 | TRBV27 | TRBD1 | TGTGCCAGCAGCCAGTCCAGGGGGACAGATACGCAGTATTTT | CASSQSRGTDTQYF
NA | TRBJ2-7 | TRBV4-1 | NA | TGCGCCAGCAGCCAAGACTCCCAGGGTCGGACCTACGAGCAGTACTTC | CASSQDSQGRTYEQYF
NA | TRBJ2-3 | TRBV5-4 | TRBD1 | TGTGCCAGCAGCCTACCCACCGTTTCCGGACAGGGGTCAGATACGCAGTATTTT | CASSLPTVSGQGSDTQYF
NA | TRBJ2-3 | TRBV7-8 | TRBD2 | TGTGCCAGCAGCTTAGTAAGCGGGGGGAACACAGATACGCAGTATTTT | CASSLVSGGNTDTQYF
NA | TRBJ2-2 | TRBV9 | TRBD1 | TGTGCCAGCAGCGTAGAGGGACAGGGGAACACCGGGGAGCTGTTTTTT | CASSVEGQGNTGELFF
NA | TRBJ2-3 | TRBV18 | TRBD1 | TGTGCCAGCTCACCACCCCGGACAGGTAGCACAGATACGCAGTATTTT | CASSPPRTGSTDTQYF
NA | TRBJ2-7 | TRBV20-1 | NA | TGCAGTGCCCGAGGGGGCTACGAGCAGTACTTC | CSARGGYEQYF
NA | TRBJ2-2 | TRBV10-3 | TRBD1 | TGTGCCATCAGTGAAGGCAGGGGGACCGGGGAGCTGTTTTTT | CAISEGRGTGELFF
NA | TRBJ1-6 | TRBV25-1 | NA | TGTGCCAGCAGTGAACCCGGGTTTGGTTCACCCCTCCACTTT | CASSEPGFGSPLHF
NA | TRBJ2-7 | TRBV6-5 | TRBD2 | TGTGCCAGCACCCAGCGGGGGACGCTTTCCGAGCAGTACTTC | CASTQRGTLSEQYF
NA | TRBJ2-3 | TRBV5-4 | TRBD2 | TGTGCCAGCAGCCCCGGGGGCGGGGGGGCGACAGATACGCAGTATTTT | CASSPGGGGATDTQYF